This T cell receptor (beta chain) derives from a study of cytomegalovirus exposure and HLA in healthy donors. About this clone: Its antigen is not identified.

Use of 60 Vbeta and 13 Jbeta primers characterized the PCR. Here immunoSEQ multiplex PCR was the method, and the copy in TCRdb shows in-frame clones only, minus some. The sample lists tens of thousands of clones, around 84% occurring once. The CDR3 spans 15 residues. Germline V gene sequence: CDR1 WNHNN, CDR2 SYGVQD (reference sequence). Germline trimming cut 5 bases from V and 3 bases from J; bases unmatched to any gene: 3. General observations from the study: Prior analysis indicated that the majority of TCR beta V segments exhibited productivity approximately 90% or approximately 30% of the time.

This clonotype was sampled from a woman between 35 and 50 years old in good health and CMV-seronegative. Sample: PBMCs. The chain uses TRBV10-1 and TRBJ2-1; 11 bases are a match to TRBD2. CDR3 region: CASSTGLADYNEQFF. The CDR3 DNA sequence: TGCGCCAGCAGTACGGGACTAGCGGACTACAATGAGCAGTTCTTC.